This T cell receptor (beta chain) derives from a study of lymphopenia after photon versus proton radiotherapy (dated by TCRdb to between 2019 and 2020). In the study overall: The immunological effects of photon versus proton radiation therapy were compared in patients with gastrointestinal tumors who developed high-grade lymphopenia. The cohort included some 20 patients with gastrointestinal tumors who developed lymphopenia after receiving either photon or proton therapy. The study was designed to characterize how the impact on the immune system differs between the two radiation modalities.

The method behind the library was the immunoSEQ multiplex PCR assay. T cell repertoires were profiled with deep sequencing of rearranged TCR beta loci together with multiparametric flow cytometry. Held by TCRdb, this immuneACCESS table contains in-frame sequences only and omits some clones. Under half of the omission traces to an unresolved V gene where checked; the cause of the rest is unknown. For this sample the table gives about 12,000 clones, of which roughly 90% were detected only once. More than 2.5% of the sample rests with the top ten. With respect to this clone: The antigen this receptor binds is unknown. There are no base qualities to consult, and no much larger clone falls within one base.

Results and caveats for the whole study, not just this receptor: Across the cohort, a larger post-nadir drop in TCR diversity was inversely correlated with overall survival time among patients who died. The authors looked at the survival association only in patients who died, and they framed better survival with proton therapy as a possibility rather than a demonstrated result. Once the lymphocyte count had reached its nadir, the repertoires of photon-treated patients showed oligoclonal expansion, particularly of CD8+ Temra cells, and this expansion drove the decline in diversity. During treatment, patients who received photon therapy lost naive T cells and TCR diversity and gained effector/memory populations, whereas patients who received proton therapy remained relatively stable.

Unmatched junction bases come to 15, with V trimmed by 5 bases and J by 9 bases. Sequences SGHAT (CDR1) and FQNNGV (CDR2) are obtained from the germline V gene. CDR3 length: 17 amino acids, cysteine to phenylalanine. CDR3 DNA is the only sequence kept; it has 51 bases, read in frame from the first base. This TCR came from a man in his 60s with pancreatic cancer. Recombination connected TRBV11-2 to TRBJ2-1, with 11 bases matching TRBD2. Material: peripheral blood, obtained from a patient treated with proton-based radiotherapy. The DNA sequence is TGTGCCAGCAGCCCGATAGCTACTAGCGGGAGATTGGGTGAGCAGTTCTTC. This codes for CASSPIATSGRLGEQFF.